This T cell receptor (beta chain) stems from a study of cytomegalovirus exposure and HLA in healthy donors. J was trimmed by 3 bases and V by 4 bases; bases with no gene match: 3. This CDR3 region has 14 residues. Per germline, CDR1 LNHDA and CDR2 SQIVND (reference sequence). Primers: 60 Vbeta forward and 13 Jbeta reverse. Clones were sequenced by immunoSEQ multiplex PCR, and TCRdb holds only the in-frame ones, with some missing. The sample includes about 110,000 clones, about 76% of them seen just once. This clone was seen a single time. Its target is not known. Study-wide points: 87-base-pair reads could not separate some V segments, including TRBV6-2 and TRBV6-3. V- and J-gene trimming of TCR beta was linked (in a later analysis) to a missense DCLRE1C variant. Among the most significant clusters, several appeared linked to common viral pathogens in a later analysis. Specific recognition of CMV antigens was confirmed in vitro for a few chains (all CMV-associated).

Material: PBMCs. The V gene is TRBV19, the J gene TRBJ1-2, with TRBD1 matching over 9 bases. The sequence came from a woman between 45 and 60 years old in good health and CMV-seropositive. CDR3 in DNA: TGTGCCAGTAGTAGCGACAGGGGGTACTATGGCTACACCTTC. Its protein is CASSSDRGYYGYTF.